One and the same sample provided the 27 T cell receptor beta chains below, sequenced in a study of T cell clonality in common variable immunodeficiency. TCRdb's copy holds only in-frame clones and misses some; the assay was immunoSEQ multiplex PCR. The sample gives over 20,000 clones, none seen only once, and the top ten clones hold 4%. The antigens these receptors bind are not known. Study-wide points: Common variable immunodeficiency TCR beta sequences reportedly had fewer deletions and N-nucleotide insertions.

Material for sequencing was peripheral blood mononuclear cells. The receptors stem from a human donor with common variable immunodeficiency.

On this clone: The CDR3 end is not reached by the read, which stops 3 residues before it; the germline J gene fills it in. The V gene is TRBV5-6, the J gene TRBJ1-2, with a weak D call TRBD1 (6 bases). This CDR3 is built from 15 residues. Looked up from germline, CDR1 is SGHDT and CDR2 is YYEEEE. Incomplete CDR3 DNA: TGTGCCAGCAGGCAAACAGGGAGGAAGGCGTTCGGC. Residues: CASRQTGRKAFG. The CDR3 in its entirety is CASRQTGRKAFGYTF.

This clone occurred many times. Read sequence stops 3 residues before the CDR3 end, and the germline J gene provides the missing end. The gene calls are TRBV28 and TRBJ2-7, with TRBD1 matching over 11 bases. V shed 6 bases, J shed 1 base, and the junction held 2 bases outside the gene matches. The CDR3 length is 14 residues. Germline V gene data show CDR1 as MDHEN and CDR2 as SYDVKM. The CDR3 loop is CASRGTGGSYEQYF. Incomplete CDR3 DNA: TGTGCCAGCAGAGGGACAGGGGGTTCCTACGAG.

As regards this clone: The DNA ends 3 residues before the CDR3 does, and the rest of the CDR3 is filled in from the germline J gene. The genes are TRBV7-9 and TRBJ2-2; D may be TRBD1 (6 bases). The V gene lost 5 bases and the J gene lost 7 bases, with 11 bases spanning the gap. Germline values: CDR1 SEHNR, CDR2 FQNEAQ (reference sequence). There are 13 residues in the CDR3. The CDR3 bases that were read are TGTGCCAGCAGCCTAAAGACAGGCGGGGAG. This translates into CASSLKTGGE. The whole CDR3 sequence reads CASSLKTGGELFF.

Comments on this clone: The CDR3 end is not reached by the read, which stops 3 residues before it; the germline J gene fills it in. This rearrangement joins TRBV19 to TRBJ2-3; TRBD2 matches 14 bases. The germline V gene has CDR1 LNHDA and CDR2 SQIVND (reference sequence). The trim removed 3 bases at V and 6 bases at J, leaving 5 bases unmatched. The CDR3 length is 16 residues. Incomplete CDR3 DNA: TGTGCCAGTAGTATTATGGGACTAGCGGGAGTGGATACG. Translating it yields CASSIMGLAGVDT. The complete CDR3 protein is CASSIMGLAGVDTQYF.

The table lists this clone with many counts. The read falls 3 residues short of the CDR3 end, and the missing part is taken from the germline J gene. The chain uses TRBV20-1 and TRBJ2-3, with D hard to call. The V gene lost 4 bases and the J gene lost 8 bases, with 10 bases spanning the gap. Germline V gene lookup returns CDR1 DFQATT and CDR2 SNEGSKA (reference sequence). The CDR3 consists of 11 residues. CDR3 DNA, as far as it was read: TGCAGTGCTACAATCGGCGGTACG. Amino acid sequence: CSATIGGT. The complete CDR3 sequence is CSATIGGTQYF.

In the case of this clone: The junction does not match germline at one end; this may be a read error. The DNA ends 3 residues before the CDR3 does, and the rest of the CDR3 is filled in from the germline J gene. V usage is TRBV7-9 and J usage is TRBJ2-7; 8 nucleotides match TRBD1. Germline V lookup: CDR1 SEHNR, CDR2 FQNEAQ (reference sequence). The CDR3 runs to 14 residues. CDR3 sequence: CSSSLGRGRHEQYF. CDR3 DNA (partial): TGTTCCAGCAGCTTGGGCAGGGGGCGCCACGAG.

This clone has more than one count but fewer than ten. The read ends 3 residues shy of where the CDR3 ends; the end is completed using the germline J gene. The J gene is TRBJ2-3, the V gene TRBV7-6; D possibly corresponds to TRBD2 (6 bases). Germline loops: CDR1 SGHVS, CDR2 FNYEAQ. Trimming pared 2 bases from V and 1 base from J, leaving 13 bases between. This CDR3 is built from 16 residues. The CDR3 sequence is CASSLNGRGGTDTQYF. CDR3 DNA (partial): TGTGCCAGCAGCTTAAATGGGCGGGGAGGCACAGATACG.

This clone was seen a few times. The read gets to within 3 residues of the CDR3 end, and the germline J gene fills in the rest. This sequence joins TRBV30 and TRBJ1-2, with 9 bases lining up with TRBD1. The CDR3 is made up of 14 amino acids. V gave up 4 bases and J gave up 5 bases; unmatched junction bases: 8. The germline CDR1 and CDR2 sequences are GTSNPN and SVGIG (reference sequence). CDR3 DNA, as far as it was read: TGTGCCTGGAATAAACAGGGGGCGGGTTATGGC. Translation gives CAWNKQGAGYG. The whole CDR3 sequence reads CAWNKQGAGYGYTF.

CDR3 DNA (partial): TGTGCCTGGAGCTTCGCCTTGGGACAGGTCAATCAGCCC. It yields the protein CAWSFALGQVNQP. The CDR3 as a whole reads CAWSFALGQVNQPQHF. This chain links TRBV30 with TRBJ1-5; 8 nucleotides match TRBD1. The observed sequence ends 3 residues before the CDR3 terminus, with the missing tail filled in from the germline J gene. Germline V CDR1 and CDR2: GTSNPN, SVGIG (reference sequence). This CDR3 contains 16 residues. The ends lost 3 bases at V and 3 bases at J; junction bases unmatched: 10.

This clone came up many times. CDR3 DNA (partial): TGTGCCAGCACCAATAAGACAGTTGGACTAGCGGGGTACAATGAG. Protein product: CASTNKTVGLAGYNE. The complete CDR3 protein is CASTNKTVGLAGYNEQFF. The chain uses TRBV7-3 and TRBJ2-1; 12 bases are a match to TRBD2. The read terminates 3 residues ahead of where the CDR3 ends, so the germline J gene completes it. Trimming at V came to 7 bases and at J to 4 bases, leaving 14 bases not matched to a gene. Germline-derived CDR1 and CDR2 are SGHTA and FQGTGA. The CDR3 is 18 amino acids.

This clone has only a few counts. The read stops 3 residues short of the end of the CDR3; the missing end is completed from the germline J gene. V usage is TRBV5-1 and J usage is TRBJ2-1; 12 bases line up with TRBD2. The CDR3 runs 16 residues. J lost 6 bases, V lost 2 bases, and 6 bases had no gene match. The germline CDR1 and CDR2 sequences are SGHRS and YFSETQ. CDR3 DNA, as far as it was read: TGCGCCAGCAGCTTACTGGCTAGCGGGAGGGGCAATGAG. Its protein product is CASSLLASGRGNE. The full-length CDR3 reads as CASSLLASGRGNEQFF.

In this sample, this clone is medium-sized (0.01 to 0.1%). The missing CDR3 end, 3 residues past where the read stops, is filled in from the germline J gene. The V gene is TRBV18, the J gene TRBJ2-5; TRBD1 matches 10 bases. In germline, CDR1 is KGHSH, CDR2 LQKENI. This CDR3 is 15 amino acids long. With V trimmed by 3 bases and J by 1 base, 2 bases remained unmatched. CDR3 bases read: TGTGCCAGCTCACCCGACAGGGGGCTCCAAGAGACC. This gives the protein CASSPDRGLQET. The complete CDR3 protein is CASSPDRGLQETQYF. Filled out from reference TRBV18 and TRBJ2-5, the complete variable domain reads NAGVMQNPRHLVRRRGQEARLRCSPMKGHSHVYWYRQLPEEGLKFMVYLQKENIIDESGMPKERFSAEFPKEGPSILRIQQVVRGDSAAYFCASSPDRGLQETQYFGPGTRLLVL.

This clone was detected a few times. Coverage ceases 3 residues before the CDR3 finishes, and the germline J gene fills in the end. The chain is built from TRBV5-1 and TRBJ2-7, with D tentatively TRBD1 (6 bases). V was shortened by 4 bases and J by 3 bases, with 11 bases between the two germline ends. In germline, CDR1 is SGHRS, CDR2 YFSETQ. The CDR3 spans 13 residues. CDR3 protein: CASSRDTNYEQYF. The CDR3 DNA, read in part, is TGCGCCAGCAGCAGGGACACCAACTACGAG.

Note on this clone: Coverage ceases 3 residues before the CDR3 finishes, and the germline J gene fills in the end. J is TRBJ2-7 and V is TRBV23-1; D might be TRBD1 (6 bases). TRBV23-1 counts as an open reading frame of uncertain function. CDR3 size: 17 residues. The V end lost 3 bases, the J end lost 2 bases, and 20 bases lay between the germline ends. Incomplete CDR3 DNA: TGCGCCAGCAGTCAGATAAATACAGGGACCGCAGCCTACGAG. Its protein is CASSQINTGTAAYE. From start to end, the CDR3 is CASSQINTGTAAYEQYF.

This clone was counted only a few times. The read stops 3 residues short of the end of the CDR3; the missing end is completed from the germline J gene. The V gene is TRBV2, the J gene TRBJ2-7; 7 nucleotides line up with TRBD2. J gave up 1 base and V 1 base, and 4 bases lay outside the gene matches. This CDR3 comprises 15 residues. Germline V gene lookup returns CDR1 SNHLY and CDR2 FYNNEI. The CDR3 spells CASSEGWEGSYEQYF. CDR3 bases read: TGTGCCAGCAGTGAAGGGTGGGAGGGGTCCTACGAG. Based on the CDR3 plus reference TRBV2 and TRBJ2-7, the full variable domain is EPEVTQTPSHQVTQMGQEVILRCVPISNHLYFYWYRQILGQKVEFLVSFYNNEISEKSEIFDDQFSVERPDGSNFTLKIRSTKLEDSAMYFCASSEGWEGSYEQYFGPGTRLTVT.

Of note for this clone: The CDR3 is cut off 3 residues early in the read; its end comes from the germline J gene. This chain uses TRBV19 with TRBJ2-5, with 10 bases identical to TRBD2. The V and J ends lost 6 bases and 5 bases, in that order; junction bases with no gene match: 12. The germline CDR1 and CDR2 sequences are LNHDA and SQIVND (reference sequence). The CDR3 totals 16 residues. CDR3 amino acids: CASRKREGKGGETQYF. The CDR3 bases that were read are TGTGCCAGTAGGAAGCGGGAGGGCAAGGGGGGGGAGACC.

A word on this clone: The read ends 3 residues before the CDR3 terminus; that terminus is restored from the germline J gene. This chain uses TRBV20-1 with TRBJ2-7; 9 positions agree with TRBD1. V lost 4 bases, J lost 0 bases, and 1 base stayed unmatched. Germline lookup yields CDR1 DFQATT and CDR2 SNEGSKA (reference sequence). This CDR3 has 13 amino acids. The part of the CDR3 DNA that was read is TGCAGTGCTACGACAGGGGGCTCCTACGAG. Translating gives CSATTGGSYE. The entire CDR3 protein is CSATTGGSYEQYF.

A word on this clone: The read gets to within 3 residues of the CDR3 end, and the germline J gene fills in the rest. This sequence joins TRBV5-5 and TRBJ2-2, with D tentatively TRBD1 (6 bases). Germline CDR1 and CDR2: SGHKS and YYEKEE (reference sequence). CDR3 size: 13 residues. The CDR3 bases that were read are TGTGCCAGCAGTACAGGGCTGGGAGATGAG. Protein product: CASSTGLGDE. The whole CDR3 sequence is CASSTGLGDELFF.

A few counts support this clone. The CDR3 end is not reached by the read, which stops 3 residues before it; the germline J gene fills it in. The chain links TRBV19 to TRBJ2-1; the match to TRBD2 covers 13 bases. V was pared by 4 bases and J by 7 bases, with 7 bases of the junction left unmatched. Germline V gives CDR1 LNHDA, CDR2 SQIVND (reference sequence). The CDR3 loop spans 16 amino acids. The sequenced CDR3 bases are TGTGCCAGTAGTAGGGGACTAGCGGGACTCGGGAATGAG. Protein: CASSRGLAGLGNE. The full CDR3 sequence reads CASSRGLAGLGNEQFF.

A word on this clone: The read ends 3 residues before the CDR3 terminus; that terminus is restored from the germline J gene. J is TRBJ2-7 and V is TRBV29-1, with 10 bases aligning to TRBD2. With V trimmed by 5 bases and J by 2 bases, 6 bases remained unmatched. CDR1 is SQVTM, CDR2 ANQGSEA, per germline. The CDR3 is made up of 14 amino acids. The CDR3 spells CSVNSGRSPYEQYF. The CDR3 bases that were read are TGCAGCGTTAATAGCGGGAGGTCGCCCTACGAG.

This clone showed up just a few times. The read gets to within 3 residues of the CDR3 end, and the germline J gene fills in the rest. The chain is built from TRBV7-9 and TRBJ1-4; unclear D gene. Per germline, CDR1 SEHNR and CDR2 FQNEAQ (reference sequence). This CDR3 has 13 amino acids. The germline V and J ends were trimmed by 4 bases and 2 bases, with 5 bases remaining between them. The chain's CDR3 is CASSSSTNEKLFF. Partial CDR3 DNA: TGTGCCAGCAGCTCCTCCACTAATGAAAAA.

This clone has just a few counts. The read ends 3 residues early relative to the CDR3; the germline J gene fills the gap. The chain has TRBV18 and TRBJ2-1; the D is unclear. Germline values: CDR1 KGHSH, CDR2 LQKENI. This CDR3 is 12 amino acids long. The V gene lost 8 bases and the J gene lost 7 bases, with 12 bases spanning the gap. The CDR3 loop is CASHVSLNEQFF. Incomplete CDR3 DNA: TGTGCCAGCCACGTATCACTAAATGAG. Together with reference TRBV18 and TRBJ2-1, the CDR3 gives the full variable domain: NAGVMQNPRHLVRRRGQEARLRCSPMKGHSHVYWYRQLPEEGLKFMVYLQKENIIDESGMPKERFSAEFPKEGPSILRIQQVVRGDSAAYFCASHVSLNEQFFGPGTRLTVL.

This clone was detected ten times or more. Sequencing ends 3 residues short of the CDR3 end; the germline J gene provides the rest. This rearrangement joins TRBV18 to TRBJ2-7; 9 bases match TRBD2. The CDR3 length is 15 residues. Trimming removed 1 base from V and 3 bases from J; junction bases left unmatched: 4. Germline V gene sequence: CDR1 KGHSH, CDR2 LQKENI. This chain's CDR3 is CASSPLAGDFYEQYF. CDR3 DNA (partial): TGTGCCAGCTCACCACTAGCGGGAGATTTCTACGAG.

This clone showed up just a few times. The read terminates 3 residues ahead of where the CDR3 ends, so the germline J gene completes it. This sequence joins TRBV18 and TRBJ2-1; TRBD2 agrees at 7 bases. Losses at the gene ends were 0 bases for V and 5 bases for J; bases not matched to a gene: 7. The CDR3 covers 16 residues. Germline CDR1 KGHSH, CDR2 LQKENI. The CDR3 loop reads CASSPPVSGMNNEQFF. The DNA read from the CDR3 is TGTGCCAGCTCACCACCGGTCAGCGGGATGAACAATGAG. The full variable domain, rest sourced from reference TRBV18 and TRBJ2-1, is NAGVMQNPRHLVRRRGQEARLRCSPMKGHSHVYWYRQLPEEGLKFMVYLQKENIIDESGMPKERFSAEFPKEGPSILRIQQVVRGDSAAYFCASSPPVSGMNNEQFFGPGTRLTVL.

This clone showed up many times. The read terminates 3 residues ahead of where the CDR3 ends, so the germline J gene completes it. The chain combines TRBV18 with TRBJ2-5; possibly TRBD1 for D (6 bases). V was shortened by 3 bases and J by 2 bases, with 13 bases between the two germline ends. The CDR3 contains 15 residues. Germline CDR1 reads KGHSH; CDR2 reads LQKENI. Partial CDR3 DNA: TGTGCCAGCTCACCGGGTTTAGGGGGTCAAGAGACC. Its protein is CASSPGLGGQET. The full-length CDR3 reads as CASSPGLGGQETQYF.

A word on this clone: From the germline J gene comes the end of the CDR3, since the read stops 3 residues before it. This sequence joins TRBV7-9 and TRBJ1-1; perhaps TRBD1 as D (5 bases). The ends were cut back, 6 bases at V and 0 bases at J, with 8 bases in the middle. Germline V gene data show CDR1 as SEHNR and CDR2 as FQNEAQ (reference sequence). The CDR3 is 13 amino acids. CDR3 DNA, as far as it was read: TGTGCCAGCAGAGAGACAGTGAACACTGAA. Translation gives CASRETVNTE. The full CDR3 reads CASRETVNTEAFF.

For this clone: The read terminates 3 residues before the CDR3 end, so the remaining end is supplied by the germline J gene. This chain links TRBV5-1 with TRBJ2-1, with D possibly TRBD1 on 5 matching bases. Per the germline V gene, CDR1 is SGHRS and CDR2 is YFSETQ. V was clipped by 0 bases and J by 7 bases, with 8 bases between them. The length of the CDR3 is 13 residues. The CDR3 bases that were read are TGCGCCAGCAGCTTGGACAGGCTTAATGAG. Encoded protein: CASSLDRLNE. The CDR3 in its entirety is CASSLDRLNEQFF.